The present entry profiles one T cell receptor beta chain with its context. This clone's antigen is unknown. Per-base quality was not reported, and no clone a single base away is much larger than it. The entry originates in a study of T cells after posttransplantation cyclophosphamide listed by TCRdb under 2016. Looking at the study overall: T cell repertoire reconstitution was tracked by TRB sequencing after myeloablative bone marrow transplantation in which posttransplantation cyclophosphamide was used as GVHD prophylaxis. Antigen receptor sequencing covered samples from about 40 PTCy-treated patients and 16 of their related bone marrow donors. Because TRA and TRB clonality correlated tightly in about ten samples, the subsequent TCR analyses were limited to TRB only. Public TRB sequences were queried against a database of over 3,000 sequences associated with responses to pathogens, tumor antigens, self-antigens and alloantigens. Blood from all 35 or so PTCy patients who had 1-year posttransplant specimens underwent TRB sequencing. In 3 patients, up to about 3 additional blood samples taken between 2 and 5.2 years after transplant also underwent TRB sequencing, as did pretransplant blood from a handful of patients. The research as a whole found: Across approximately 41 patients, TRB clonality was highly associated with recipient CMV seropositivity and CMV reactivation, and PTCy diversity was similar to diversity in CNI/methotrexate controls. Donor-recipient similarity was low at 1-2 months but rose over the first year, and later blood repertoires were often dominated by donor CD8+ memory clones. The TRB repertoires of T cells infiltrating skin or GI tract showed only limited overlap with the TRB repertoires of T cells in blood.

Peripheral blood samples were provided by related bone marrow donors on the day of marrow donation. To count as naive, T cells had to be viable CD3+CD4+ or CD3+CD8+ cells with a CCR7+CD45RA+CD45RO-CD95-CD27+CD28+ profile. Mononuclear cells from peripheral blood and bone marrow were separated by Ficoll-Hypaque density centrifugation and then cryopreserved. CD4+ and CD8+ T cells, including naive and memory subsets, were sorted by FACS using a FACSAria II. From cysteine to phenylalanine, the CDR3 is 17 amino acids long. Here the CDR3 DNA is all that survives: 51 bases in frame from base 1. Cut back by 0 bases and 1 base, the V and J ends lie 15 bases apart. Taken from the germline V gene, the CDR1 and CDR2 loops are SGHDN and FVKESK. Genomic DNA was the input for TRB sequencing, which was run either with the immunoSEQ assay at survey resolution or with the hsTCRB kit. Regarding the original processing steps: The immunoSEQ software was used for initial read processing, and the LymphoSeq R package was used for repertoire analyses. Clonality was computed as 1 minus normalized Shannon entropy; Gini coefficient was also calculated for each TRB dataset. To infer phenotypes in unsorted samples, TRB sequences from sorted subsets of the recipient or donor were mapped onto the unsorted samples of the same recipient. TCRdb's version of the immuneACCESS table is confined to in-frame rearrangements and falls short of the full clone set. An unresolved V gene accounts for under half of the shortfall where checked; the remainder is of unknown origin. The V and J calls and clone size come from that table; D and trimming were worked out from the DNA. The sample data list several thousand clones, and around 95% of these were observed just once. The ten most abundant clones make up roughly 1% of the sample.

The TCR comes from a woman in her 50s in good health and a related stem cell transplant donor. Sequencing was performed on naive CD8+ T cells sorted from PBMCs. This sequence uses TRBV14 and TRBJ1-1; the D gene remains uncertain. CDR3 protein: CASSQDLWREQNTEAFF. The DNA sequence follows: TGTGCCAGCAGCCAAGATCTGTGGAGGGAACAGAACACTGAAGCTTTCTTT.